The TCR beta chain under discussion was sequenced for a study of cytomegalovirus exposure and HLA in healthy donors. PCR involved 60 Vbeta and 13 Jbeta primers. Assay used: immunoSEQ multiplex PCR; TCRdb lists only in-frame clones, some missing. The data contain roughly 190,000 clones, more than 65% of them singletons. This clone turned up a few times. Its specificity is unknown. The CDR3 sequence is 12 residues long. The V end was cut by 0 bases, the J end by 7 bases, with 7 bases between. Germline CDR1 reads SEHNR; CDR2 reads FQNEAQ (reference sequence). Samples came from healthy bone marrow donors. Study-level findings and limits: TCR beta chains numbering more than 150 were designated cytomegalovirus-associated. A few V segments could not be told apart, such as TRBV6-2 and TRBV6-3, and were left out.

The sequence came from a woman under 40 in good health and CMV-seropositive. The rearrangement joins TRBV7-9 to TRBJ2-7; a possible D gene is TRBD2 (5 bases). Sequences were obtained from PBMCs. CDR3 sequence reads: CASSLATGEQYF. The CDR3 coding sequence is TGTGCCAGCAGCTTAGCGACGGGAGAGCAGTACTTC.